Presented here are 17 T cell receptor beta chains from one specimen sequenced in a study of cytomegalovirus exposure and HLA in healthy donors. The assay was immunoSEQ multiplex PCR, and TCRdb's table has in-frame clones only and misses some. The sample yields roughly 350,000 clones, 86% seen once. Sequenced material: PBMCs. These receptors all stem from a woman between 18 and 29 years old in good health and CMV-seronegative.

The chain employs TRBV7-9 and TRBJ2-7, with D possibly matching TRBD2 (7 bases). Germline V gene sequence: CDR1 SEHNR, CDR2 FQNEAQ (reference sequence). CDR3 length: 16 amino acids. V lost 1 base and J 8 bases, leaving 21 bases between the germline ends. The CDR3 loop is CASSLDPSGGGYQQYF. DNA for the CDR3: TGTGCCAGCAGCTTAGATCCTAGCGGAGGGGGGTACCAGCAGTACTTC. Filled out from reference TRBV7-9 and TRBJ2-7, the complete variable domain reads DTGVSQNPRHKITKRGQNVTFRCDPISEHNRLYWYRQTLGQGPEFLTYFQNEAQLEKSRLLSDRFSAERPKGSFSTLEIQRTEQGDSAMYLCASSLDPSGGGYQQYFGPGTRLTVT.

The chain carries TRBV5-6 and TRBJ2-1; 10 bases align to TRBD1. V dropped 4 bases and J dropped 13; count of bases not matched to a gene: 5. This CDR3 has 12 residues. Germline-derived CDR1 and CDR2 are SGHDT and YYEEEE. CDR3 nucleotide sequence: TGTGCCAGCAGCACAGGACAGGGGGTTCAGTTCTTC. Encoded protein: CASSTGQGVQFF.

J is TRBJ2-7 and V is TRBV7-4; no reliable D call. The CDR3 is 16 residues long. Trimming pared 3 bases from V and 0 bases from J, leaving 15 bases between. CDR1 and CDR2 (germline): SGHVT, SQSDAQ. The CDR3 region has the DNA TGTGCCAGCAGCTTCACCCGTTCGGTGAGCTCCTACGAGCAGTACTTC. This encodes CASSFTRSVSSYEQYF.

A word on this clone: Other nucleotide sequences in the sample specify the same CDR3. This chain links TRBV28 with TRBJ2-2; perhaps TRBD1 as D (6 bases). Trimming left V 6 bases short and J 1 base short, with 9 bases between. The germline V gene encodes CDR1 MDHEN and CDR2 SYDVKM. CDR3 length: 14 residues. The CDR3 nucleotides are TGTGCCAGCAGACCGGGACAGAACACCGGGGAGCTGTTTTTT. This sequence encodes CASRPGQNTGELFF. Full variable domain (missing parts from reference TRBV28 and TRBJ2-2): DVKVTQSSRYLVKRTGEKVFLECVQDMDHENMFWYRQDPGLGLRLIYFSYDVKMKEKGDIPEGYSVSREKKERFSLILESASTNQTSMYLCASRPGQNTGELFFGEGSRLTVL.

J is TRBJ1-2 and V is TRBV7-9, with D possibly being TRBD1 (5 bases). V dropped 1 base and J dropped 3 bases, with 9 bases sitting between them. CDR3 length: 14 residues. Germline V gene data show CDR1 as SEHNR and CDR2 as FQNEAQ (reference sequence). The CDR3 reads CASSLGGTDYGYTF. The CDR3 DNA reads as TGTGCCAGCAGCTTAGGGGGGACTGACTATGGCTACACCTTC.

The chain is built from TRBV27 and TRBJ2-7, with 7 bases that match TRBD1. The CDR3 extends over 14 amino acids. V dropped 4 bases and J dropped 3; count of bases not matched to a gene: 6. CDR1 and CDR2 (germline): MNHEY, SMNVEV (reference sequence). CDR3 nucleotides: TGTGCCAGCAGTTACAGGGGTGACCGCTACGAGCAGTACTTC. Protein product: CASSYRGDRYEQYF.

This chain connects TRBV15 to TRBJ2-1, with D tentatively TRBD1 (6 bases). The CDR3 length is 17 residues. Germline-derived CDR1 and CDR2 are LNHNV and YYDKDF (reference sequence). The V end lost 3 bases, the J end lost 4 bases, and 19 bases lay between the germline ends. The CDR3 protein is CATSSDSPGQAYNEQFF. Here the CDR3 DNA reads TGTGCCACCAGCAGCGACTCCCCGGGACAAGCTTACAATGAGCAGTTCTTC.

V gene TRBV10-3 combines with J gene TRBJ2-3; 8 bases align to TRBD2. Germline-derived CDR1 and CDR2 are ENHRY and SYGVKD. The junction had 8 bases not matched to a gene; V was cut back by 0 bases and J by 3 bases. The CDR3 loop spans 17 amino acids. The CDR3 DNA is TGTGCCATCAGTGAGTCGATTAGCGGGATAACTACAGATACGCAGTATTTT. This encodes CAISESISGITTDTQYF.

CDR3 DNA: TGTGCCAGCAGTGAAGGTCAGGGGACTGAAAAACTGTTTTTT. Translation: CASSEGQGTEKLFF. The V call is TRBV2, the J call TRBJ1-4, with D possibly matching TRBD1 (6 bases). The V end lost 1 base, the J end lost 7 bases, and 10 bases lay between the germline ends. The CDR3 sequence is 14 residues long. CDR1 and CDR2 from the germline V gene are SNHLY and FYNNEI.

This clone has only a few counts. The chain has TRBV9 and TRBJ2-7; D perhaps matches TRBD2 (6 bases). Germline CDR1 and CDR2: SGDLS and YYNGEE. The CDR3 extends over 12 amino acids. V lost 4 bases to trimming and J lost 3 bases, with 8 bases between them. The CDR3 DNA sequence: TGTGCCAGCAGCCCTAGCGACTACGAGCAGTACTTC. The encoded protein is CASSPSDYEQYF.

V is TRBV7-2 and J is TRBJ2-1; 7 bases line up with TRBD2. V dropped 1 base and J dropped 6; count of bases not matched to a gene: 15. CDR1 and CDR2 (germline): SGHTA, FQGNSA. The length of the CDR3 is 18 residues. The CDR3 protein is CASSLVSLGGRRGNEQFF. CDR3 bases: TGTGCCAGCAGCTTAGTCTCCCTGGGGGGGAGGAGGGGCAATGAGCAGTTCTTC.

CDR3 sequence reads: CASTPEAKNIQYF. CDR3 coding DNA: TGTGCCAGCACCCCAGAAGCCAAAAACATTCAGTACTTC. This chain joins TRBV11-2 and TRBJ2-4, with unresolved D. Germline loops: CDR1 SGHAT, CDR2 FQNNGV. The length of the CDR3 is 13 residues. V lost 7 bases and J lost 0, with 7 bases in between.

This chain joins TRBV7-3 and TRBJ2-5, with 7 positions matching TRBD1. Per germline, CDR1 SGHTA and CDR2 FQGTGA. V lost 5 bases and J lost 5; bases outside the gene matches: 8. There are 14 residues in the CDR3. The CDR3 DNA follows: TGTGCCAGCAGCCGAGACAGGGCTCCGGAGACCCAGTACTTC. Translating it yields CASSRDRAPETQYF.

This rearrangement joins TRBV4-2 to TRBJ2-7; TRBD2 aligns across 12 bases. The germline V gene has CDR1 LGHNA and CDR2 YNFKEQ. V was clipped by 0 bases and J by 7 bases; unmatched bases: 4. The CDR3 extends over 15 amino acids. CDR3 region: CASSQELAGGGEQYF. In nucleotides, the CDR3 is TGTGCCAGCAGCCAAGAACTAGCGGGAGGAGGGGAGCAGTACTTC.

This clone was counted only a few times. V usage is TRBV5-5 and J usage is TRBJ2-2; perhaps TRBD2 as D (5 bases). V shed 1 base and J shed 8 bases, with 9 bases lying between them. CDR1 and CDR2 (germline): SGHKS, YYEKEE (reference sequence). CDR3 length equals 13 residues. This CDR3 reads CASSLTWTGELFF. The CDR3 DNA is TGTGCCAGCAGCTTGACCTGGACTGGGGAGCTGTTTTTT.

The chain links TRBV12-5 to TRBJ1-5, with a tentative D call TRBD1 (6 bases). The CDR3 has 15 residues. The V end lost 9 bases, the J end lost 1 base, and 16 bases lay between the germline ends. The germline V gene has CDR1 LGHNT and CDR2 FRNRAP. CDR3 sequence: CASFMLDSSNQPQHF. Written as DNA, the CDR3 is TGTGCTAGCTTTATGTTGGACAGCAGCAATCAGCCCCAGCATTTT.

V gene TRBV15 combines with J gene TRBJ2-7; D is unclear. Trimming left V 0 bases short and J 7 bases short, with 7 bases between. The length of the CDR3 is 12 residues. CDR1 and CDR2 from the germline V gene are LNHNV and YYDKDF (reference sequence). The CDR3 loop is CATSRDYGEQYF. The CDR3 DNA reads as TGTGCCACCAGCAGAGATTACGGGGAGCAGTACTTC.